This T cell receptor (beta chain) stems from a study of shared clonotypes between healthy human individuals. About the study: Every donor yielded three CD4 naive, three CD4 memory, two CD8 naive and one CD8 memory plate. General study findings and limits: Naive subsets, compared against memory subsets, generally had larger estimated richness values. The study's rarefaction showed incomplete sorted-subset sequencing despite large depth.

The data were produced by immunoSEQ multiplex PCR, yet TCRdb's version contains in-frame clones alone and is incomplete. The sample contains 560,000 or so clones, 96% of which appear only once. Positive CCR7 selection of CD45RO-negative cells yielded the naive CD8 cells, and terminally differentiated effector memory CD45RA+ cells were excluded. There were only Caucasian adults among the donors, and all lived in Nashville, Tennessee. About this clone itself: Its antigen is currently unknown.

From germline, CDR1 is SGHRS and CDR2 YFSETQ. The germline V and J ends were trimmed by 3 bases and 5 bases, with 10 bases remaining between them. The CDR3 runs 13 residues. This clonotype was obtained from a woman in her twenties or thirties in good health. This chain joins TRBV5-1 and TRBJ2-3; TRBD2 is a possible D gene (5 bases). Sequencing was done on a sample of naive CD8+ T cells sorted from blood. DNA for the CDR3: TGCGCCAGCAGCTCCGGGGTCCAAGATACGCAGTATTTT. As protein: CASSSGVQDTQYF.